These T cell receptor beta chains were read from a single sample in a study of blood T cell repertoires in COVID-19. TCRdb keeps only in-frame clones here, not all; method: immunoSEQ multiplex PCR. The sample lists a few hundred thousand clones, roughly 84% occurring once. The material sequenced was peripheral blood. Source of these receptors: a person aged 65 to 85 with COVID-19, enrolled during active disease. Each CDR3 is given with its conserved first and last residue. The order of the fields is V gene, D gene, clone size, J gene, CDR3 protein, CDR3 DNA. A D gene is named only where the DNA matches it firmly. Clone size is not always given. Where it is, it says once, few, many or a class for expanded clones.

>TRBV6-5|.|.|TRBJ2-1
CASNHNGQINNEQFF
TGTGCCAGCAACCACAACGGACAGATAAACAATGAGCAGTTCTTC
>TRBV3-1/TRBV3-2|.|.|TRBJ1-6
CASSRGHPIIHHNSPLHF
TGTGCCAGCAGCAGAGGACATCCCATTATACATCATAATTCACCCCTCCACTTT
>TRBV28|TRBD1|.|TRBJ2-4
CASSSGQGRGIQYF
TGTGCCAGCAGCTCCGGACAGGGTCGAGGCATTCAGTACTTC
>TRBV5-1|TRBD1|.|TRBJ1-1
CASSVRDRVNEAFF
TGCGCCAGCAGCGTCCGGGACAGGGTGAATGAAGCTTTCTTT
>TRBV15|.|.|TRBJ2-1
CATSRAGEYNEQFF
TGTGCCACCAGCAGAGCGGGGGAGTACAATGAGCAGTTCTTC
>TRBV7-8|TRBD1|.|TRBJ2-2
CASSFLTGIGELFF
TGTGCCAGCAGCTTTTTGACAGGGATCGGGGAGCTGTTTTTT
>TRBV11-1|TRBD2|.|TRBJ2-7
CASSLGSGGYEQYF
TGTGCCAGCAGCTTGGGTAGCGGGGGCTACGAGCAGTACTTC
>TRBV7-3|TRBD1|.|TRBJ2-1
CASSFGTGGDEQFF
TGTGCCAGCAGCTTTGGAACAGGGGGTGATGAGCAGTTCTTC
>TRBV27|.|.|TRBJ2-1
CASSLKGTSSNEQFF
TGTGCCAGCAGTTTAAAGGGTACTAGTTCCAATGAGCAGTTCTTC
>TRBV10-1|.|.|TRBJ1-5
CASSEIDPRRQRNQPQHF
TGCGCCAGCAGTGAAATTGACCCAAGGAGGCAGCGTAATCAGCCCCAGCATTTT
>TRBV28|.|once|TRBJ1-5
CASIQGPAQPQHF
TGTGCCAGCATCCAGGGTCCAGCCCAGCCCCAGCATTTT
>TRBV4-1|TRBD1|.|TRBJ1-2
CASSQDRGTGKNYGYTF
TGCGCCAGCAGCCAAGATAGGGGGACAGGGAAGAACTATGGCTACACCTTC
>TRBV6-2/TRBV6-3|.|.|TRBJ2-7
CASSYSVAAGGEQYF
TGTGCCAGCAGTTACTCGGTTGCTGCCGGGGGCGAGCAGTACTTC
>TRBV5-6|TRBD1|.|TRBJ1-4
CASSPGSDRGLWEKLFF
TGTGCCAGCAGCCCAGGAAGCGACAGGGGGCTTTGGGAAAAACTGTTTTTT
>TRBV2|.|.|TRBJ2-6
CASRSLWTGDSGANVLTF
TGTGCCAGCAGGAGTTTGTGGACGGGGGACTCTGGGGCCAACGTCCTGACTTTC
>TRBV9|TRBD1|.|TRBJ2-5
CASSVVGTGFGETQYF
TGTGCCAGCAGCGTAGTCGGGACAGGGTTCGGAGAGACCCAGTACTTC
>TRBV27|.|.|TRBJ1-4
CASMRVGNEKLFF
TGTGCCAGCATGCGGGTCGGTAATGAAAAACTGTTTTTT
>TRBV6-2/TRBV6-3|TRBD2|.|TRBJ2-7
CASSHRISGGAGEQYF
TGTGCCAGCAGCCATCGCATTAGCGGGGGGGCCGGTGAGCAGTACTTC
>TRBV27|.|.|TRBJ2-2
CASSPLRAGELFF
TGTGCCAGCAGTCCGCTTCGCGCCGGGGAGCTGTTTTTT
>TRBV5-6|TRBD1|.|TRBJ2-5
CASSWGQIQETQYF
TGTGCCAGCAGCTGGGGACAGATACAAGAGACCCAGTACTTC
>TRBV5-6|.|.|TRBJ1-6
CASSLAQGHSPLHF
TGTGCCAGCAGCTTGGCTCAGGGGCATTCACCCCTCCACTTT
>TRBV7-2|TRBD1|.|TRBJ1-2
CASSLGSVGQTFSNYGYTF
TGTGCCAGCAGCTTAGGGTCTGTGGGACAGACCTTCTCTAACTATGGCTACACCTTC
>TRBV5-1|TRBD1|.|TRBJ1-2
CASSFRGLDGYTF
TGCGCCAGCAGCTTCAGGGGGTTAGATGGCTACACCTTC
>TRBV7-2|.|few|TRBJ1-2
CASSLVMTYSPNYGYTF
TGTGCCAGCAGCTTAGTTATGACCTACAGCCCTAACTATGGCTACACCTTC
>TRBV11-3|.|.|TRBJ1-6
CASSLDPNSPLHF
TGTGCCAGCAGCTTAGATCCGAATTCACCCCTCCACTTT
>TRBV28|.|once|TRBJ1-6
CASSVGRETYNSPLHF
TGTGCCAGCAGTGTAGGCCGGGAGACCTATAATTCACCCCTCCACTTT
>TRBV30|TRBD2|.|TRBJ2-7
CAWSVAGVVYEQYF
TGTGCCTGGAGTGTAGCGGGAGTGGTTTACGAGCAGTACTTC
>TRBV6-5|.|.|TRBJ1-5
CASTGIYSNQPQHF
TGTGCCAGCACAGGAATTTATAGCAATCAGCCCCAGCATTTT
>TRBV6-2/TRBV6-3|TRBD1|.|TRBJ1-4
CASSSWTGGEKLFF
TGTGCCAGCAGCTCTTGGACAGGTGGTGAAAAACTGTTTTTT
>TRBV28|.|.|TRBJ2-7
CASSLAYYEQYF
TGTGCCAGCAGTTTAGCCTACTACGAGCAGTACTTC
>TRBV4-3|.|.|TRBJ1-4
CASSQEWEETTNEKLFF
TGCGCCAGCAGCCAAGAATGGGAGGAGACAACTAATGAAAAACTGTTTTTT
>TRBV7-2|.|.|TRBJ1-3
CASSPGVGVGGNTIYF
TGTGCCAGCAGCCCTGGGGTCGGGGTGGGCGGAAACACCATATATTTT
>TRBV5-1|TRBD2|.|TRBJ2-3
CASSDLAGGNTDTQYF
TGCGCCAGCAGTGATCTAGCGGGAGGGAACACAGATACGCAGTATTTT
>TRBV19|.|.|TRBJ1-3
CASRNPTGRMSGNTIYF
TGTGCCAGTAGAAATCCCACAGGGCGGATGTCTGGAAACACCATATATTTT
>TRBV19|.|.|TRBJ2-1
CASSMYERGEQFF
TGTGCCAGTAGTATGTACGAACGGGGTGAGCAGTTCTTC
>TRBV20-1|.|.|TRBJ1-1
CSARGATEAFF
TGCAGTGCTAGGGGGGCTACTGAAGCTTTCTTT
>TRBV19|TRBD1|once|TRBJ1-4
CASQDRAATNEKLFF
TGTGCCAGTCAGGACAGGGCTGCAACTAATGAAAAACTGTTTTTT
>TRBV7-6|TRBD2|.|TRBJ2-3
CASSTPILAGGGDTQYF
TGTGCCAGCAGCACACCCATCCTAGCGGGAGGGGGAGATACGCAGTATTTT
>TRBV7-2|.|.|TRBJ2-7
CASSLVGPEQYF
TGTGCCAGCAGCTTAGTGGGGCCCGAGCAGTACTTC
>TRBV12-3/TRBV12-4|.|few|TRBJ2-3
CASSLGLADTQYF
TGTGCCAGCAGTTTAGGGCTAGCAGATACGCAGTATTTT